This TCR beta chain is drawn from a study of CD8+CD57+ T cells in acquired aplastic anemia. Study in general: The DNA of sorted CD4+ and CD8+ cells averaged 3.2 ug.

Genomic DNA was employed as the template in profiling TCR beta VDJ and CDR3. One entry per CDR3 protein, called by TCRdb with MiXCR from the reads. The table lists about 190,000 distinct CDR3 sequences, under 70% of them singletons, with 46% in the top ten. Germline loops: CDR1 DFQATT, CDR2 SNEGSKA (reference sequence). Trimming cost V 5 bases and J 5 bases, with 13 bases left between them. The CDR3 spans 13 residues. Study findings and constraints: Roughly 31 was the count of CD8+ CDR3 sequences that patients shared with controls. A significant difference in CD8+ Simpson's diversity between patients and controls was not found.

This clonotype was recorded only once. Its antigen is not known. The chain employs TRBV20-1 and TRBJ2-1, with a tentative D call TRBD2 (5 bases). This receptor was identified in a human donor with severe aplastic anemia or a healthy control (not recorded which). The specimen sequenced was sorted CD4+, CD8+, or CD8+CD57+ T cells (not recorded which) from PBMCs. CDR3 nucleotide sequence: TGCAGTGCTTTTGTAGGACTTCACAATGAGCAGTTCTTC. This gives the protein CSAFVGLHNEQFF.